A selection of T cell receptor beta chains follows, all from one sample in a study of beta chain features in type 1 diabetes. TCRdb's table, derived via immunoSEQ multiplex PCR, lists solely in-frame clones and lacks some. The table has around 310,000 clones, approximately 11% seen once. The sample consisted of naive CD4+ T cells from blood. The receptors come from a woman aged 30 to 39 in good health. Both conserved end residues are part of each CDR3. Fields, in order: J gene, V gene, clone size, D gene, CDR3 DNA, CDR3 protein. D genes are given only for firm matches. Some rows have no size entry. The others give once, few or many, or a class for an expanded clone.

j_gene: TRBJ2-3; v_gene: TRBV27; abundance: NA; d_gene: NA; CDR3nt: TGTGCCAGCAGTTTTGCTAGCGCGTTAGCAGATACGCAGTATTTT; CDR3aa: CASSFASALADTQYF
j_gene: TRBJ2-7; v_gene: TRBV5-8; abundance: NA; d_gene: TRBD2; CDR3nt: TGTGCCAGCAGCTTGGCTAGCGGGAGCTACGAGCAGTACTTC; CDR3aa: CASSLASGSYEQYF
j_gene: TRBJ1-2; v_gene: TRBV30; abundance: NA; d_gene: NA; CDR3nt: TGTGCCTGGAGTTTACAGGGCGCGGCCTATGGCTACACCTTC; CDR3aa: CAWSLQGAAYGYTF
j_gene: TRBJ2-7; v_gene: TRBV6-1; abundance: few; d_gene: NA; CDR3nt: TGTGCCAGCAGTGTTGGGACTTACGAGCAGTACTTC; CDR3aa: CASSVGTYEQYF
j_gene: TRBJ2-7; v_gene: TRBV7-2; abundance: NA; d_gene: TRBD2; CDR3nt: TGTGCCAGCAGCTTAGTGCAAACTAGCGGGAGCTACGAGCAGTACTTC; CDR3aa: CASSLVQTSGSYEQYF
j_gene: TRBJ1-4; v_gene: TRBV6-5; abundance: few; d_gene: TRBD1; CDR3nt: TGTGCCAGCAGCTGGGACAGTAGTAATGAAAAACTGTTTTTT; CDR3aa: CASSWDSSNEKLFF
j_gene: TRBJ2-3; v_gene: TRBV30; abundance: NA; d_gene: TRBD2; CDR3nt: TGTGCCTGGGACGGACTAGCGGGAGGGTTCGGCACAGATACGCAGTATTTT; CDR3aa: CAWDGLAGGFGTDTQYF
j_gene: TRBJ2-5; v_gene: TRBV14; abundance: NA; d_gene: NA; CDR3nt: TGTGCCAGCAGCCAACAACACGGGGAGACCCAGTACTTC; CDR3aa: CASSQQHGETQYF
j_gene: TRBJ2-1; v_gene: TRBV19; abundance: NA; d_gene: TRBD2; CDR3nt: TGTGCCAGTAGTATCGGTCTAGCGGGCTCCTACAATGAGCAGTTCTTC; CDR3aa: CASSIGLAGSYNEQFF
j_gene: TRBJ2-5; v_gene: TRBV7-2; abundance: NA; d_gene: TRBD1; CDR3nt: TGTGCCAGCAGCCGATCGACAGGGGTCCAAGAGACCCAGTACTTC; CDR3aa: CASSRSTGVQETQYF
j_gene: TRBJ2-5; v_gene: TRBV7-9; abundance: NA; d_gene: TRBD2; CDR3nt: TGTGCCAGCAGCACCCGGACTAGCGGGAAAGAGACCCAGTACTTC; CDR3aa: CASSTRTSGKETQYF
j_gene: TRBJ2-3; v_gene: TRBV4-3; abundance: NA; d_gene: TRBD2; CDR3nt: TGCGCCAGCAGCCCGGGACTAGCGGGGCCAATCGGGTATTTT; CDR3aa: CASSPGLAGPIGYF
j_gene: TRBJ1-2; v_gene: TRBV30; abundance: NA; d_gene: TRBD1; CDR3nt: TGTGCCTGGAGCCCGGGCGACAGGGCTCTAGGCTACACCTTC; CDR3aa: CAWSPGDRALGYTF
j_gene: TRBJ2-7; v_gene: TRBV5-6; abundance: NA; d_gene: TRBD2; CDR3nt: TGTGCCAGCAGCCGGATTAGCGGGATCTCCTACGAGCAGTACTTC; CDR3aa: CASSRISGISYEQYF
j_gene: TRBJ2-1; v_gene: TRBV9; abundance: NA; d_gene: NA; CDR3nt: TGTGCCAGCAGCGTAGACTATGAGCAGTTCTTC; CDR3aa: CASSVDYEQFF
j_gene: TRBJ2-1; v_gene: TRBV9; abundance: few; d_gene: NA; CDR3nt: TGTGCCAGCAGCGCCCCTCAGGGGAGCTCCTACAATGAGCAGTTCTTC; CDR3aa: CASSAPQGSSYNEQFF
j_gene: TRBJ1-1; v_gene: TRBV15; abundance: few; d_gene: NA; CDR3nt: TGTGCCACCAGCAGAGTGGTAACGGGATACACTGAAGCTTTCTTT; CDR3aa: CATSRVVTGYTEAFF
j_gene: TRBJ2-3; v_gene: TRBV4-2; abundance: few; d_gene: TRBD2; CDR3nt: TGTGCCAGCAGCCAAGCCCGAACTAGCGCCGAGGGTACGCAGTATTTT; CDR3aa: CASSQARTSAEGTQYF
j_gene: TRBJ2-5; v_gene: TRBV6-5; abundance: NA; d_gene: NA; CDR3nt: TGTGCCAGCAGTTACTCACAGGGTCAGACCCAGTACTTC; CDR3aa: CASSYSQGQTQYF
j_gene: TRBJ2-7; v_gene: TRBV9; abundance: NA; d_gene: NA; CDR3nt: TGTGCCAGCTCCGGGGACTCATTTTCCTACGAGCAGTACTTC; CDR3aa: CASSGDSFSYEQYF
j_gene: TRBJ2-1; v_gene: TRBV27; abundance: few; d_gene: NA; CDR3nt: TGTGCCAGCATCAAAGACAGGGAGGCCTACAATGAGCAGTTCTTC; CDR3aa: CASIKDREAYNEQFF
j_gene: TRBJ2-1; v_gene: TRBV29-1; abundance: many; d_gene: NA; CDR3nt: TGCAGCGTTGACTTAGACAATGAGCAGTTCTTC; CDR3aa: CSVDLDNEQFF
j_gene: TRBJ1-5; v_gene: TRBV18; abundance: NA; d_gene: TRBD1; CDR3nt: TGTGCCAGCTCACCGGGGGACAGGGGAGGCAATCAGCCCCAGCATTTT; CDR3aa: CASSPGDRGGNQPQHF
j_gene: TRBJ2-2; v_gene: TRBV4-3; abundance: NA; d_gene: NA; CDR3nt: TGCGCCAGCAGCCAAGATGGCTGGGGGCCGAACACCGGGGAGCTGTTTTTT; CDR3aa: CASSQDGWGPNTGELFF
j_gene: TRBJ1-2; v_gene: TRBV29-1; abundance: NA; d_gene: TRBD1; CDR3nt: TGCAGCGATGCGACAGGGGTGGGGTATGGCTACACCTTC; CDR3aa: CSDATGVGYGYTF
j_gene: TRBJ2-6; v_gene: TRBV5-1; abundance: few; d_gene: TRBD2; CDR3nt: TGCGCCAGCAGCTCACCGGGACTAGCAGACTCTGGGGCCAACGTCCTGACTTTC; CDR3aa: CASSSPGLADSGANVLTF
j_gene: TRBJ2-5; v_gene: TRBV15; abundance: NA; d_gene: TRBD2; CDR3nt: TGTGCCACCAGCAGGGGTTCAGTCGGGAGGGAGACCCAGTACTTC; CDR3aa: CATSRGSVGRETQYF
j_gene: TRBJ2-6; v_gene: TRBV7-8; abundance: NA; d_gene: NA; CDR3nt: TGTGCCAGCAGCTTAGATCCCAACTCTGGGGCCAACGTCCTGACTTTC; CDR3aa: CASSLDPNSGANVLTF
j_gene: TRBJ2-3; v_gene: TRBV29-1; abundance: few; d_gene: TRBD2; CDR3nt: TGCAGCGGAAGGACTAGTGGCACAGATACGCAGTATTTT; CDR3aa: CSGRTSGTDTQYF
j_gene: TRBJ2-1; v_gene: TRBV7-7; abundance: NA; d_gene: NA; CDR3nt: TGTGCTAGCAGCAAGACCCGAGGAGAGCAGTTCTTC; CDR3aa: CASSKTRGEQFF
j_gene: TRBJ2-6; v_gene: TRBV7-3; abundance: few; d_gene: TRBD1; CDR3nt: TGTGCCAGCAGCCAAGATGGGGACAGGAGCTCTGGGGCCAACGTCCTGACTTTC; CDR3aa: CASSQDGDRSSGANVLTF
j_gene: TRBJ1-5; v_gene: TRBV27; abundance: once; d_gene: NA; CDR3nt: TGTGCCAGCAGTTTCGGGGGGTATAGCAATCAGCCCCAGCATTTT; CDR3aa: CASSFGGYSNQPQHF
j_gene: TRBJ2-1; v_gene: TRBV5-1; abundance: few; d_gene: NA; CDR3nt: TGCGCCAGCAGCCTTGGGATGGGGGCGGTTCCGTTCTTC; CDR3aa: CASSLGMGAVPFF
j_gene: TRBJ1-2; v_gene: TRBV7-9; abundance: few; d_gene: TRBD1; CDR3nt: TGTGCCAGCAGCTCACAGGGGGCAAATGGCTACACCTTC; CDR3aa: CASSSQGANGYTF
j_gene: TRBJ2-7; v_gene: TRBV9; abundance: NA; d_gene: TRBD2; CDR3nt: TGTGCCAGCAGCGTAGCGCCCGGGACTAGGTACGAGCAGTACTTC; CDR3aa: CASSVAPGTRYEQYF
j_gene: TRBJ2-3; v_gene: TRBV6-4; abundance: few; d_gene: TRBD1; CDR3nt: TGTGCCAGCAAGGGGGACAGACGCACAGATACGCAGTATTTT; CDR3aa: CASKGDRRTDTQYF
j_gene: TRBJ2-1; v_gene: TRBV9; abundance: few; d_gene: TRBD1; CDR3nt: TGTGCCAGCAGCGCCGGGACAGGGTACAATCAGCAGTTCTTC; CDR3aa: CASSAGTGYNQQFF
j_gene: TRBJ1-5; v_gene: TRBV9; abundance: NA; d_gene: NA; CDR3nt: TGTGCCAGCAGCGCCCAGGGATTAGTCAATCAGCCCCAGCATTTT; CDR3aa: CASSAQGLVNQPQHF
j_gene: TRBJ2-2; v_gene: TRBV29-1; abundance: NA; d_gene: NA; CDR3nt: TGCAGCGTTACAGGGATCCACACCGGGGAGCTGTTTTTT; CDR3aa: CSVTGIHTGELFF
j_gene: TRBJ1-1; v_gene: TRBV27; abundance: NA; d_gene: TRBD1; CDR3nt: TGTGCCAGCAACAAAATGGGACAGTCGAACACTGAAGCTTTCTTT; CDR3aa: CASNKMGQSNTEAFF
j_gene: TRBJ2-5; v_gene: TRBV5-6; abundance: few; d_gene: TRBD2; CDR3nt: TGTGCCAGCAGCTTGGGACTAGCGGGAGTAAGTGAGACCCAGTACTTC; CDR3aa: CASSLGLAGVSETQYF
j_gene: TRBJ2-3; v_gene: TRBV4-2; abundance: NA; d_gene: NA; CDR3nt: TGTGCCAGCAGCCAAGAACGGAGCGGCGGCACAGATACGCAGTATTTT; CDR3aa: CASSQERSGGTDTQYF
j_gene: TRBJ2-1; v_gene: TRBV28; abundance: few; d_gene: TRBD1; CDR3nt: TGTGCCAGCAGTTTATTAGGACAGGGAAGATTCTTC; CDR3aa: CASSLLGQGRFF
j_gene: TRBJ1-5; v_gene: TRBV28; abundance: few; d_gene: NA; CDR3nt: TGTGCCAGCAGTTTAACACAGCCCCAGCATTTT; CDR3aa: CASSLTQPQHF
j_gene: TRBJ2-5; v_gene: TRBV9; abundance: NA; d_gene: TRBD1; CDR3nt: TGTGCCAGCAGCTTGGACAGGGGGCGGCAAGAGACCCAGTACTTC; CDR3aa: CASSLDRGRQETQYF
j_gene: TRBJ2-7; v_gene: TRBV7-6; abundance: few; d_gene: TRBD1; CDR3nt: TGTGCCAGCAGCTTACGTACCGGGACAGAATACGAGCAGTACTTC; CDR3aa: CASSLRTGTEYEQYF